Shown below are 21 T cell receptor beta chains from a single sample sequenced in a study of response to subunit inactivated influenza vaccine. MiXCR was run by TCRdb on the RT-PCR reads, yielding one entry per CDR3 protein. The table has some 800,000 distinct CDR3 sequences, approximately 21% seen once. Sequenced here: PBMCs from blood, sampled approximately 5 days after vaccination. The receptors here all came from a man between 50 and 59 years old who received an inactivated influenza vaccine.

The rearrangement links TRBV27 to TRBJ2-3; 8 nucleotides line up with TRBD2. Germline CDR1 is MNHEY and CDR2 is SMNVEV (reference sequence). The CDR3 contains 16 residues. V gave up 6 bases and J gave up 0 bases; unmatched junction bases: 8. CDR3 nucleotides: TGTGCCAGCAGCCCCCATAGCGGGGTCAGCACAGATACGCAGTATTTT. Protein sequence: CASSPHSGVSTDTQYF.

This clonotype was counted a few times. The CDR3 region is CSARDSGGAQETQYF. The DNA of the CDR3 is TGCAGTGCTAGAGACAGCGGGGGGGCCCAAGAGACCCAGTACTTC. This rearrangement joins TRBV20-1 to TRBJ2-5; 10 positions match TRBD2. CDR3 length equals 15 residues. Trimming took 0 bases from V and 1 from J; bases not matched to a gene: 2. The V gene's germline CDR1 is DFQATT and CDR2 SNEGSKA (reference sequence).

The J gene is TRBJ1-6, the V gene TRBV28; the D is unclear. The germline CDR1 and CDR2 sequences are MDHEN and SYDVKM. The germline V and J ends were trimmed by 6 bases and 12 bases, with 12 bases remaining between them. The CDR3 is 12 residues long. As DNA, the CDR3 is TGTGCCAGCAGGCTTGACATTCAACCCCTCCACTTT. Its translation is CASRLDIQPLHF.

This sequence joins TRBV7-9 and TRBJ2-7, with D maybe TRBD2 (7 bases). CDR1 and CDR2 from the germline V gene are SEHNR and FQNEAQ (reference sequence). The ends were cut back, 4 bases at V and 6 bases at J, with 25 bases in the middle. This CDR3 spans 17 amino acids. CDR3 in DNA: TGTGCCAGCAGCTCCGAGGGGGGGCTAGCGCCCGCCAGCGAGCAGTACTTC. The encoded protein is CASSSEGGLAPASEQYF. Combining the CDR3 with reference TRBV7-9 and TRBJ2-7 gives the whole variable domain DTGVSQNPRHKITKRGQNVTFRCDPISEHNRLYWYRQTLGQGPEFLTYFQNEAQLEKSRLLSDRFSAERPKGSFSTLEIQRTEQGDSAMYLCASSSEGGLAPASEQYFGPGTRLTVT.

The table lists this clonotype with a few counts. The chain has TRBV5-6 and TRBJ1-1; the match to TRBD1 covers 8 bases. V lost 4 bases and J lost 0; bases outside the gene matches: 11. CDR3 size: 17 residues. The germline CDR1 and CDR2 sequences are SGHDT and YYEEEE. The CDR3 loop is CASSLAGRGLVNTEAFF. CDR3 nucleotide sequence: TGTGCCAGCAGCCTAGCAGGCAGGGGGCTGGTGAACACTGAAGCTTTCTTT.

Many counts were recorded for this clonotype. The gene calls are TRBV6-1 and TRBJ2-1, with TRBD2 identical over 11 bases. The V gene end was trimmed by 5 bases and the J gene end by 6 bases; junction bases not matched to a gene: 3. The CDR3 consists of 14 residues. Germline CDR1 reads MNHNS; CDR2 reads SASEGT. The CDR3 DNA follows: TGTGCCAGCAGTCCGGGACTAGCGGCCAATGAGCAGTTCTTC. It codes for CASSPGLAANEQFF.

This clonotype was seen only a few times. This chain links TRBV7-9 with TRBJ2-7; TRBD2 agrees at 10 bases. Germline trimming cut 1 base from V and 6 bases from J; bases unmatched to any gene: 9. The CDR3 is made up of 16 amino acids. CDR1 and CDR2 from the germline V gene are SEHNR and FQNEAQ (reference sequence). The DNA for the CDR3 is TGTGCCAGCAGCTTAGAAGGCATAGCGGGAGGATCCGAGCAGTACTTC. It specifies CASSLEGIAGGSEQYF.

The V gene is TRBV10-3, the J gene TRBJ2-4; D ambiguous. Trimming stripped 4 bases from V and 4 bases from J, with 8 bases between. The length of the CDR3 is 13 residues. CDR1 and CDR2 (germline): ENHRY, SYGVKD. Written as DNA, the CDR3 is TGTGCCATCAGTGCCTACCTTAAAAACATTCAGTACTTC. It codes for CAISAYLKNIQYF.

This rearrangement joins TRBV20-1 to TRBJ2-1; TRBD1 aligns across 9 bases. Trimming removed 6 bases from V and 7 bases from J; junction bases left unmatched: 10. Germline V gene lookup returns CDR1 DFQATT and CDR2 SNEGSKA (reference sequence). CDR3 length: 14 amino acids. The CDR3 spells CSAATGGALNEQFF. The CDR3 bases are TGCAGTGCAGCTACAGGGGGCGCTTTGAATGAGCAGTTCTTC.

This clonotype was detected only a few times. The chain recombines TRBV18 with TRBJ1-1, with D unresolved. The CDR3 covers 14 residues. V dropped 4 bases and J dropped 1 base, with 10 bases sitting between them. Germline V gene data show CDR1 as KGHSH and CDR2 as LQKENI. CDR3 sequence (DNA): TGTGCCAGCTCACGGGCCGGAGAGAACACTGAAGCTTTCTTT. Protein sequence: CASSRAGENTEAFF.

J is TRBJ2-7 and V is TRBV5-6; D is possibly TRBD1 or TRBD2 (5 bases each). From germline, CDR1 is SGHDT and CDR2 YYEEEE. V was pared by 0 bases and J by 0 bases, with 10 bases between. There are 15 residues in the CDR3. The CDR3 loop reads CASSLEGRTSYEQYF. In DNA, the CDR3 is TGTGCCAGCAGCTTGGAGGGACGGACCTCCTACGAGCAGTACTTC.

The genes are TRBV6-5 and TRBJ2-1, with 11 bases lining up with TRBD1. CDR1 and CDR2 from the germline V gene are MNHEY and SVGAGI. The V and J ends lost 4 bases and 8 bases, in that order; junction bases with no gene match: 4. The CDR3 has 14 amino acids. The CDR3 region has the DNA TGTGCCAGCAGTTGGACAGGGGGCATCTATGAGCAGTTCTTC. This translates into CASSWTGGIYEQFF.

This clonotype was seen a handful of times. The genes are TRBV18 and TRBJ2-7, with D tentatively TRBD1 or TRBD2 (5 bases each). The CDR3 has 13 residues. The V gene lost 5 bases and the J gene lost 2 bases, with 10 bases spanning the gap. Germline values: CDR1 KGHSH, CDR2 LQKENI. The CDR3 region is CASSGTETYEQYF. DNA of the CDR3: TGTGCCAGCTCAGGGACGGAGACCTACGAGCAGTACTTC.

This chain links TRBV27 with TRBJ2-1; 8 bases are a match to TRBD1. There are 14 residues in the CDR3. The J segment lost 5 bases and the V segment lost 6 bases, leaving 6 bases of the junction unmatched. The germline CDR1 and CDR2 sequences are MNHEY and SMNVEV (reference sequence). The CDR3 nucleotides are TGTGCCAGCAGGGGGGACAGGCTCCACAATGAGCAGTTCTTC. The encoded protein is CASRGDRLHNEQFF.

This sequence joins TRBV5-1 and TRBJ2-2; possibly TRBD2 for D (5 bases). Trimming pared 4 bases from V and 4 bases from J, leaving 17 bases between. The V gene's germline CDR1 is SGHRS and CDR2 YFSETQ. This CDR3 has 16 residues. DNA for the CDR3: TGCGCCAGCAGCGACTATGGTGGTCAAAGCACCGGGGAGCTGTTTTTT. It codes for CASSDYGGQSTGELFF.

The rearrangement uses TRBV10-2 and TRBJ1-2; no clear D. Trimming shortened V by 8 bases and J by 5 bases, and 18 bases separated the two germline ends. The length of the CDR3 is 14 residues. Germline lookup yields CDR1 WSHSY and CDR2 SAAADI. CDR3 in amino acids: CASSRPEGGYGYTF. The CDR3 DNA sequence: TGCGCCAGCTCCCGACCAGAGGGAGGGTATGGCTACACCTTC.

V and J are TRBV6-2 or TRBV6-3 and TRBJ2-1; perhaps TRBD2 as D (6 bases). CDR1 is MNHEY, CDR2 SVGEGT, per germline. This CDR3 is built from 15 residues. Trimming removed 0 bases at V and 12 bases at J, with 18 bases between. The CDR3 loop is CASSYSLAAGTLQFF. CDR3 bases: TGTGCCAGCAGTTACTCCTTGGCCGCCGGGACTTTGCAGTTCTTC.

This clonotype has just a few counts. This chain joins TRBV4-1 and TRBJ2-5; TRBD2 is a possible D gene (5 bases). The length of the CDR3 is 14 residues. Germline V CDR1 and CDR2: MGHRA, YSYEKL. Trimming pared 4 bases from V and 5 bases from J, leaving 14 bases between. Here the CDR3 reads CASSRGERVETQYF. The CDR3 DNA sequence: TGCGCCAGCAGCCGTGGGGAGCGCGTGGAGACCCAGTACTTC.

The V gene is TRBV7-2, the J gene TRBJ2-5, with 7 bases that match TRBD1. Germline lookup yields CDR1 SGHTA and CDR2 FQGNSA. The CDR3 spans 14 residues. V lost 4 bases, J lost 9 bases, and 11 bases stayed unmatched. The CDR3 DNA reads TGTGCCAGCAGCTCTCAGGGGGTGGCCCTGGCCCAGTACTTC. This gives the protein CASSSQGVALAQYF. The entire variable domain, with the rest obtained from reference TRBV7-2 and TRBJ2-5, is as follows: GAGVSQSPSNKVTEKGKDVELRCDPISGHTALYWYRQSLGQGLEFLIYFQGNSAPDKSGLPSDRFSAERTGGSVSTLTIQRTQQEDSAVYLCASSSQGVALAQYFGPGTRLLVL.

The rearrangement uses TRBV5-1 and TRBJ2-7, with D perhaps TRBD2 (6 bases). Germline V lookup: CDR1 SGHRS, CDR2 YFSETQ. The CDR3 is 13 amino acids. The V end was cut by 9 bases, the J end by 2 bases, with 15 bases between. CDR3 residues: CATRRDEAYEQYF. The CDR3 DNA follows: TGCGCCACCAGGAGGGACGAGGCCTACGAGCAGTACTTC.

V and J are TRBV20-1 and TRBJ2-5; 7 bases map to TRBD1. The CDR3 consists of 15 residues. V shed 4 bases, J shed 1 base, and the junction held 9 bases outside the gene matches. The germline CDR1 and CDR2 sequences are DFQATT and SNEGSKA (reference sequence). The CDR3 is CSATGQENIQETQYF. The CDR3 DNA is TGCAGTGCTACTGGACAGGAGAACATCCAAGAGACCCAGTACTTC.